The 23 T cell receptor beta chains below come from one sample, sequenced in a study of spatial heterogeneity in lung cancer. Time point: sample taken at primary tumor resection. Material for sequencing was whole RNA from tumor, nontumor lung or frozen PBMC, left unsorted. TCRdb re-called the 5' RACE reads with MiXCR, one entry per CDR3 protein. The sample has 95,000 or so distinct CDR3 sequences, approximately 8.2% seen once. The sample in question was PBMCs, obtained at surgery. Every receptor here comes from a male donor with early-stage non-small cell lung cancer.

This clonotype was detected only a few times. The chain is built from TRBV14 and TRBJ2-7; perhaps TRBD1 as D (6 bases). V lost 1 base to trimming and J lost 5 bases, with 12 bases between them. Germline V gives CDR1 SGHDN, CDR2 FVKESK. The CDR3 runs to 14 residues. CDR3 protein: CASSQVLGAHEQYF. The CDR3 DNA sequence: TGTGCCAGCAGCCAAGTACTGGGGGCCCACGAGCAGTACTTC.

This clonotype has a count of ten or more. The chain uses TRBV7-8 and TRBJ2-5; 11 bases agree with TRBD1. The CDR3 is made up of 15 amino acids. Germline V gene data show CDR1 as SGHVS and CDR2 as FQNEAQ. After removal of 1 base from V and 9 bases from J, the junction contained 7 bases not matched to a gene. The CDR3 sequence is CASSLGDRGEEAQYF. The CDR3 DNA reads as TGTGCCAGCAGCTTAGGGGACAGGGGGGAGGAGGCCCAGTACTTC. The entire variable domain, with the rest obtained from reference TRBV7-8 and TRBJ2-5, is as follows: GAGVSQSPRYKVAKRGQDVALRCDPISGHVSLFWYQQALGQGPEFLTYFQNEAQLDKSGLPSDRFFAERPEGSVSTLKIQRTQQEDSAVYLCASSLGDRGEEAQYFGPGTRLLVL.

This rearrangement joins TRBV12-3 or TRBV12-4 to TRBJ1-1; D is ambiguous. The V and J ends lost 7 bases and 4 bases respectively, with 16 bases between them. This CDR3 is 14 amino acids long. CDR3 region: CASTPVGEVTEAFF. The CDR3 coding sequence is TGTGCCAGCACCCCAGTCGGGGAGGTCACTGAAGCTTTCTTT.

The table lists this clonotype with a few counts. This chain links TRBV9 with TRBJ2-3, with D possibly TRBD1 on 6 matching bases. Germline CDR1 reads SGDLS; CDR2 reads YYNGEE. V was pared by 0 bases and J by 10 bases, with 18 bases between. This CDR3 is built from 15 residues. CDR3: CASSVGTDRGTAQYF. CDR3 in DNA: TGTGCCAGCAGCGTAGGGACAGACCGTGGGACGGCGCAGTATTTT.

The chain is built from TRBV5-4 and TRBJ2-3, with 9 bases identical to TRBD2. From germline, CDR1 is SGHNT and CDR2 YYREEE (reference sequence). CDR3 size: 15 residues. The ends lost 6 bases at V and 5 bases at J; junction bases unmatched: 10. In DNA form, the CDR3 reads TGTGCCAGCACCTCGGACGGCGGGGGGGAAGATACGCAGTATTTT. Its translation: CASTSDGGGEDTQYF. Full variable domain (missing parts from reference TRBV5-4 and TRBJ2-3): ETGVTQSPTHLIKTRGQQVTLRCSSQSGHNTVSWYQQALGQGPQFIFQYYREEENGRGNFPPRFSGLQFPNYSSELNVNALELDDSALYLCASTSDGGGEDTQYFGPGTRLTVL.

The rearrangement joins TRBV20-1 to TRBJ2-1; unclear D gene. CDR3 length: 15 amino acids. Germline values: CDR1 DFQATT, CDR2 SNEGSKA (reference sequence). With 1 base removed from V and 0 bases from J, the gap between germline ends came to 10 bases. The CDR3 region is CSARAGSSSYNEQFF. The CDR3 region has the DNA TGCAGTGCTAGAGCCGGGTCCAGCTCCTACAATGAGCAGTTCTTC.

J is TRBJ2-1 and V is TRBV29-1, with TRBD1 as a possible D gene (6 bases). From germline, CDR1 is SQVTM and CDR2 ANQGSEA. Trimming removed 5 bases from V and 3 bases from J, with 17 bases in between. The CDR3 runs to 15 residues. CDR3 bases: TGCAGCGTTAAATTGGAGACAGGAGGCTACAATGAGCAGTTCTTC. Encoded protein: CSVKLETGGYNEQFF.

The CDR3 DNA reads TGCAGCGGCGGACAGGGGGATCTCGAGCAGTACTTC. Translating it yields CSGGQGDLEQYF. This rearrangement joins TRBV29-1 to TRBJ2-7, with 10 bases matching TRBD1. The CDR3 totals 12 residues. CDR1 and CDR2 from the germline V gene are SQVTM and ANQGSEA. Trimming at V came to 7 bases and at J to 6 bases, leaving 6 bases not matched to a gene.

Ten or more counts support this clonotype. The V and J genes are TRBV28 and TRBJ2-7; D remains unclear. The CDR3 runs 16 residues. Trimming took off 4 bases at V and 3 bases at J, with 19 bases between the two ends. Germline V gene data show CDR1 as MDHEN and CDR2 as SYDVKM. Here the CDR3 reads CASSSIGGPGLYEQYF. As DNA, the CDR3 is TGTGCCAGCAGTTCCATCGGTGGACCCGGCCTCTACGAGCAGTACTTC.

This clonotype was counted only a few times. The chain employs TRBV7-2 and TRBJ1-6, with 10 bases fitting TRBD1. CDR3 length equals 13 residues. The germline gives CDR1 SGHTA, CDR2 FQGNSA. V shed 8 bases and J 9 bases; nucleotides not matched to a gene: 4. CDR3 amino acids: CASGRDRGSPLHF. The CDR3 region has the DNA TGTGCCAGCGGGAGGGACAGGGGTTCACCCCTCCACTTT.

This clonotype was seen more than once but under ten times. This chain links TRBV7-2 with TRBJ2-5, with D perhaps given as TRBD1 or TRBD2 (6 bases each). Per germline, CDR1 SGHTA and CDR2 FQGNSA. The CDR3 spans 16 residues. V gave up 5 bases and J gave up 4 bases, with 20 bases separating them. CDR3 coding DNA: TGTGCCAGCAGCCCCCAGGGGAGGTTCGGAGGAGAGACCCAGTACTTC. This codes for CASSPQGRFGGETQYF.

The rearrangement uses TRBV29-1 and TRBJ2-1; 7 nucleotides match TRBD1. Germline V lookup: CDR1 SQVTM, CDR2 ANQGSEA. After removal of 6 bases from V and 0 bases from J, the junction contained 5 bases not matched to a gene. This CDR3 contains 14 residues. In DNA, the CDR3 is TGCAGCGTCACTAGGGACAGCTCCTACAATGAGCAGTTCTTC. Its translation is CSVTRDSSYNEQFF.

This clonotype appeared many times. The chain links TRBV14 to TRBJ2-5, with unresolved D. This CDR3 contains 13 residues. CDR1 is SGHDN, CDR2 FVKESK, per germline. Trimming shortened V by 0 bases and J by 4 bases, and 6 bases separated the two germline ends. CDR3 sequence reads: CASSQDQGETQYF. Written as DNA, the CDR3 is TGTGCCAGCAGCCAAGACCAAGGAGAGACCCAGTACTTC.

This clonotype came up many times. The chain carries TRBV7-9 and TRBJ2-1; possibly TRBD1 for D (5 bases). V gave up 5 bases and J gave up 4 bases, with 12 bases separating them. The CDR3 sequence is 14 residues long. CDR1 is SEHNR and CDR2 is FQNEAQ in the germline V gene (reference sequence). DNA for the CDR3: TGTGCCAGCAGCCAATTAGACAGTTACAATGAGCAGTTCTTC. Translating it yields CASSQLDSYNEQFF. Combining the CDR3 with reference TRBV7-9 and TRBJ2-1 gives the whole variable domain DTGVSQNPRHKITKRGQNVTFRCDPISEHNRLYWYRQTLGQGPEFLTYFQNEAQLEKSRLLSDRFSAERPKGSFSTLEIQRTEQGDSAMYLCASSQLDSYNEQFFGPGTRLTVL.

The V call is TRBV4-2, the J call TRBJ1-3; unclear D gene. V lost 4 bases to trimming and J lost 2 bases, with 9 bases between them. The length of the CDR3 is 14 residues. Germline V gene sequence: CDR1 LGHNA, CDR2 YNFKEQ. The DNA for the CDR3 is TGTGCCAGCAGCCCGGACGGGACTGGAAACACCATATATTTT. Amino acids: CASSPDGTGNTIYF.

The V and J genes are TRBV12-3 or TRBV12-4 and TRBJ2-3, with 11 bases lining up with TRBD2. Trimming removed 2 bases from V and 3 bases from J; junction bases left unmatched: 1. The CDR3 consists of 15 residues. The CDR3: CASSLRLAGTDTQYF. The DNA for the CDR3 is TGTGCCAGCAGTTTAAGACTAGCGGGGACAGATACGCAGTATTTT.

The table lists this clonotype with many counts. This chain connects TRBV5-6 to TRBJ1-1; tentative D call: TRBD1 (5 bases). Germline CDR1 reads SGHDT; CDR2 reads YYEEEE. This CDR3 spans 16 amino acids. V was cut by 0 bases and J by 0 bases, with 12 bases left in between. This CDR3 is CASSLGQGSLNTEAFF. The CDR3 nucleotides read TGTGCCAGCAGCTTGGGTCAGGGATCTTTGAACACTGAAGCTTTCTTT.

This clonotype was seen many times. V gene TRBV2 combines with J gene TRBJ1-3; no clear D. Germline CDR1 and CDR2: SNHLY and FYNNEI. CDR3 size: 13 residues. V was shortened by 4 bases and J by 4 bases, with 8 bases between the two germline ends. This chain's CDR3 is CASSGWEGNTIYF. As DNA, the CDR3 is TGTGCCAGCAGTGGGTGGGAAGGAAACACCATATATTTT.

The V and J genes are TRBV20-1 and TRBJ2-5, with TRBD2 identical over 8 bases. In germline, CDR1 is DFQATT, CDR2 SNEGSKA (reference sequence). The junction had 14 bases not matched to a gene; V was cut back by 6 bases and J by 5 bases. CDR3 length: 15 residues. CDR3: CSAGTPGGAGETQYF. CDR3 coding DNA: TGCAGTGCGGGCACACCCGGGGGGGCAGGGGAGACCCAGTACTTC.

This clonotype was seen only a few times. CDR3 DNA: TGCAGCGTTGGAACAGGGAGGACAGATACGCAGTATTTT. Translating it yields CSVGTGRTDTQYF. V usage is TRBV29-1 and J usage is TRBJ2-3; D tentatively fits TRBD1 or TRBD2 (6 bases each). The length of the CDR3 is 13 residues. The germline CDR1 and CDR2 sequences are SQVTM and ANQGSEA. V was pared by 4 bases and J by 3 bases, with 11 bases between.

This clonotype was counted many times. The chain couples TRBV3-1 to TRBJ2-7; D possibly corresponds to TRBD2 (5 bases). There are 15 residues in the CDR3. The V gene's germline CDR1 is LGHDT and CDR2 YNNKEL (reference sequence). V lost 0 bases, J lost 0 bases, and 9 bases lay in between. The CDR3 reads CASSQEGRLSYEQYF. DNA of the CDR3: TGTGCCAGCAGCCAAGAGGGGAGACTCTCCTACGAGCAGTACTTC.

There are many counts of this clonotype. The J gene is TRBJ1-6, the V gene TRBV10-3; possible D gene TRBD1, 5 bases. Germline V gene sequence: CDR1 ENHRY, CDR2 SYGVKD. V was cut by 2 bases and J by 10 bases, with 6 bases left in between. The CDR3 loop spans 12 amino acids. CDR3 region: CAISEEGSPLHF. The CDR3 coding sequence is TGTGCCATCAGTGAGGAGGGGTCACCCCTCCACTTT.

This clonotype was seen at least ten times. The rearrangement uses TRBV4-3 and TRBJ2-3; D may be TRBD1 or TRBD2 (6 bases each). Trimming left V 0 bases short and J 4 bases short, with 14 bases between. CDR3 length equals 16 residues. The germline V gene has CDR1 LGHNA and CDR2 YSLEER. The CDR3, as DNA: TGCGCCAGCAGCCAAGAAGGACAGCGGGCTTCAGATACGCAGTATTTT. Protein product: CASSQEGQRASDTQYF.